The sequence of this T cell receptor beta chain was determined in a study of breast tumors, draining lymph nodes, adjacent tissues. Whole-study findings and limits: Tumor T cell lymph node origin was a supported hypothesis, not proven. Compared with basal-like, luminal-like tumors shared significantly more repertoire with nontumor tissue. The data were judged consistent with most tumor T cells coming from lymph node and expanding in tumor. Tumor TCR diversity was below lymph nodes but above nontumor tissue.

After removal of 1 base from V and 0 bases from J, the junction contained 7 bases not matched to a gene. The germline V gene encodes CDR1 MNHNS and CDR2 SASEGT. The CDR3 is made up of 18 amino acids. TCRdb processed the multiplex PCR reads anew with MiXCR; each CDR3 protein has one entry. This sample yields more than 20,000 distinct CDR3 sequences, of which about 24% are seen a single time; roughly 14% belongs to the top ten. This clonotype ranks as medium-sized. Its antigen remains unidentified. The V call is TRBV6-1, the J call TRBJ2-1, with 9 bases identical to TRBD1. The receptor was derived from a female donor with breast cancer. Some clones in this sample may be carry-over from other donors' samples. The specimen sequenced was breast tumor tissue. The CDR3 reads CASSEGPGTGSSYNEQFF. The CDR3 DNA follows: TGTGCCAGCAGTGAAGGTCCCGGGACAGGGTCCTCCTACAATGAGCAGTTCTTC.